These 32 T cell receptor beta chains were sequenced from one sample in a study of shared clonotypes between healthy human individuals. Produced via immunoSEQ multiplex PCR; TCRdb's table is partial and in-frame only. The sample records a few million clones, over 85% being singletons. Positive CCR7 selection of CD45RO-negative cells yielded the naive CD8 cells, and terminally differentiated effector memory CD45RA+ cells were excluded. The sequencing sample was made of naive CD8+ T cells from PBMCs. The source is a man aged 18 to 35 in good health. Some clones in this sample may be carry-over from other donors' samples.

The rearrangement links TRBV11-2 to TRBJ2-3, with D unresolved. V was shortened by 5 bases and J by 6 bases, with 9 bases between the two germline ends. Looked up from germline, CDR1 is SGHAT and CDR2 is FQNNGV. CDR3 length: 12 residues. The CDR3 DNA reads as TGTGCCAGCAGCCCAGGTGGGGATACGCAGTATTTT. It is translated as CASSPGGDTQYF.

In this sample, this clone turned up once. This chain links TRBV9 with TRBJ2-6, with D unresolved. The germline V gene encodes CDR1 SGDLS and CDR2 YYNGEE. V was cut by 4 bases and J by 0 bases, with 11 bases left in between. The CDR3 covers 16 residues. The CDR3 nucleotides are TGTGCCAGCAGCCACAGTATAATCTCTGGGGCCAACGTCCTGACTTTC. This codes for CASSHSIISGANVLTF.

This sequence joins TRBV29-1 and TRBJ2-1; no reliable D call. Germline CDR1 SQVTM, CDR2 ANQGSEA. Trimming removed 2 bases at V and 0 bases at J, with 8 bases between. There are 14 residues in the CDR3. The CDR3 here is CSVEPPSSYNEQFF. In DNA, the CDR3 is TGCAGCGTTGAACCGCCGAGCTCCTACAATGAGCAGTTCTTC.

The gene calls are TRBV9 and TRBJ2-5; 7 bases match TRBD1. The CDR3 contains 14 residues. The V segment lost 4 bases and the J segment 1 base; nucleotides outside the gene matches: 4. Germline lookup yields CDR1 SGDLS and CDR2 YYNGEE. CDR3 in DNA: TGTGCCAGCAGCTATCAGGGGGTCCAAGAGACCCAGTACTTC. Protein: CASSYQGVQETQYF.

The rearrangement joins TRBV19 to TRBJ2-3, with 9 bases aligning to TRBD2. V shed 6 bases, J shed 4 bases, and the junction held 17 bases outside the gene matches. Germline-derived CDR1 and CDR2 are LNHDA and SQIVND (reference sequence). The CDR3 has 18 amino acids. CDR3 region: CASSMTEVREGLADTQYF. The CDR3 DNA is TGTGCCAGTAGCATGACCGAAGTGCGGGAGGGCCTTGCAGATACGCAGTATTTT. Looking up the rest from reference TRBV19 and TRBJ2-3 gives the full variable domain: DGGITQSPKYLFRKEGQNVTLSCEQNLNHDAMYWYRQDPGQGLRLIYYSQIVNDFQKGDIAEGYSVSREKKESFPLTVTSAQKNPTAFYLCASSMTEVREGLADTQYFGPGTRLTVL.

J is TRBJ1-2 and V is TRBV30; 7 nucleotides line up with TRBD1. The CDR3 extends over 15 amino acids. The ends lost 1 base at V and 3 bases at J; junction bases unmatched: 8. Germline CDR1 reads GTSNPN; CDR2 reads SVGIG (reference sequence). The CDR3 protein is CAWSADREQHYGYTF. DNA of the CDR3: TGTGCCTGGAGTGCTGACAGGGAACAACACTATGGCTACACCTTC.

The chain's CDR3 is CASTPDRRLAKNIQYF. DNA for the CDR3: TGTGCCAGCACCCCGGACAGGAGACTAGCCAAAAACATTCAGTACTTC. The V call is TRBV6-6, the J call TRBJ2-4, with 7 bases fitting TRBD1. CDR1 is MNHNY and CDR2 is SVGAGI in the germline V gene (reference sequence). The CDR3 runs 16 residues. V lost 7 bases, J lost 0 bases, and 9 bases stayed unmatched.

The chain employs TRBV7-9 and TRBJ1-3; TRBD1 agrees at 10 bases. This CDR3 has 15 residues. Germline CDR1 reads SEHNR; CDR2 reads FQNEAQ (reference sequence). V lost 3 bases, J lost 4 bases, and 3 bases stayed unmatched. The CDR3 DNA is TGTGCCAGCAGCTTGACAGGGGGCAGAGGAAACACCATATATTTT. It is translated as CASSLTGGRGNTIYF.

The chain links TRBV7-9 to TRBJ2-3; 11 bases fit TRBD2. The CDR3 sequence is 14 residues long. J was trimmed by 10 bases and V by 3 bases; bases with no gene match: 6. CDR1 is SEHNR, CDR2 FQNEAQ, per germline (reference sequence). In DNA form, the CDR3 reads TGTGCCAGCAGCTTCGTAGCGGGAGGGCCGTCGCAGTATTTT. Translated: CASSFVAGGPSQYF.

This clone is a singleton in its sample. The V and J genes are TRBV4-3 and TRBJ2-1; 12 bases agree with TRBD2. Trimming removed 4 bases from V and 9 bases from J; junction bases left unmatched: 10. This CDR3 has 16 amino acids. CDR1 is LGHNA and CDR2 is YSLEER in the germline V gene. The CDR3 protein is CASSPGTSGLTGEQFF. CDR3 DNA sequence: TGCGCCAGCAGCCCGGGGACTAGCGGGTTGACGGGTGAGCAGTTCTTC.

The V and J genes are TRBV10-3 and TRBJ2-1, with D hard to call. Trimming took off 2 bases at V and 11 bases at J, with 16 bases between the two ends. The CDR3 runs 14 residues. Germline lookup yields CDR1 ENHRY and CDR2 SYGVKD. The CDR3 coding sequence is TGTGCCATCAGTGAGGCCTTGGCGGAAGGCCAGCAGTTCTTC. Translating it yields CAISEALAEGQQFF.

The chain has TRBV4-3 and TRBJ2-1; tentatively, D is TRBD1 or TRBD2 (5 bases each). Per germline, CDR1 LGHNA and CDR2 YSLEER. The CDR3 extends over 15 amino acids. The V gene lost 3 bases and the J gene lost 2 bases, with 11 bases spanning the gap. This chain's CDR3 is CASSQGDAAYNEQFF. The CDR3 nucleotides read TGCGCCAGCAGCCAGGGGGACGCCGCCTACAATGAGCAGTTCTTC.

The rearrangement uses TRBV9 and TRBJ2-2; a possible D gene is TRBD1 (6 bases). Germline assignment: CDR1 SGDLS and CDR2 YYNGEE. The length of the CDR3 is 17 residues. V gave up 6 bases and J gave up 2 bases, with 20 bases separating them. Written as DNA, the CDR3 is TGTGCCAGCACCGAGAGTAAGGGGGACCCCAACACCGGGGAGCTGTTTTTT. Its translation is CASTESKGDPNTGELFF.

CDR3 sequence reads: CASRDTVRSYEQYF. The CDR3 coding sequence is TGTGCCAGCAGAGACACGGTGAGGTCCTACGAGCAGTACTTC. The genes are TRBV5-5 and TRBJ2-7; no firm D call. CDR3 length: 14 residues. CDR1 and CDR2 (germline): SGHKS, YYEKEE (reference sequence). V lost 5 bases and J 1 base, leaving 13 bases between the germline ends. Complete variable domain (other parts from reference TRBV5-5 and TRBJ2-7): DAGVTQSPTHLIKTRGQQVTLRCSPISGHKSVSWYQQVLGQGPQFIFQYYEKEERGRGNFPDRFSARQFPNYSSELNVNALLLGDSALYLCASRDTVRSYEQYFGPGTRLTVT.

The chain combines TRBV11-2 with TRBJ2-2; D perhaps matches TRBD1 (6 bases). The V end was cut by 5 bases, the J end by 1 base, with 17 bases between. Germline V gene data show CDR1 as SGHAT and CDR2 as FQNNGV. The CDR3 extends over 17 amino acids. Here the CDR3 reads CASSIRGGKENTGELFF. DNA for the CDR3: TGTGCCAGCAGCATACGAGGGGGAAAGGAGAACACCGGGGAGCTGTTTTTT. The entire variable domain, with the rest obtained from reference TRBV11-2 and TRBJ2-2, is as follows: EAGVAQSPRYKIIEKRQSVAFWCNPISGHATLYWYQQILGQGPKLLIQFQNNGVVDDSQLPKDRFSAERLKGVDSTLKIQPAKLEDSAVYLCASSIRGGKENTGELFFGEGSRLTVL.

V and J are TRBV4-1 and TRBJ2-7; 7 bases agree with TRBD2. Trimming cost V 1 base and J 0 bases; bases outside gene matches: 3. This CDR3 region has 15 residues. Germline CDR1 reads MGHRA; CDR2 reads YSYEKL. In DNA, the CDR3 is TGCGCCAGCAGCCAAGGGCGGGAGTACTCCTACGAGCAGTACTTC. Protein: CASSQGREYSYEQYF.

The chain combines TRBV19 with TRBJ1-1; no clear D. The ends were cut back, 1 base at V and 0 bases at J, with 9 bases in the middle. This CDR3 spans 15 amino acids. Germline V gene data show CDR1 as LNHDA and CDR2 as SQIVND (reference sequence). CDR3 sequence (DNA): TGTGCCAGTAGTATAGCGCGCAGGATGAACACTGAAGCTTTCTTT. Translation: CASSIARRMNTEAFF.

This chain links TRBV5-1 with TRBJ2-4, with 7 bases that match TRBD2. CDR1 is SGHRS, CDR2 YFSETQ, per germline. The ends lost 0 bases at V and 8 bases at J; junction bases unmatched: 5. The CDR3 spans 14 residues. The DNA of the CDR3 is TGCGCCAGCAGCTTGGTGGGAGGGTGGGACATTCAGTACTTC. As protein: CASSLVGGWDIQYF.

Only one count was recorded for this clone. V and J are TRBV14 and TRBJ2-3; unclear D gene. The germline V and J ends were trimmed by 0 bases and 2 bases, with 9 bases remaining between them. There are 15 residues in the CDR3. CDR1 and CDR2 (germline): SGHDN, FVKESK. This CDR3 reads CASSQDGRYTDTQYF. For the CDR3, the DNA is TGTGCCAGCAGCCAAGACGGTAGATACACAGATACGCAGTATTTT. The variable domain in full, with the rest retrieved from reference TRBV14 and TRBJ2-3, is EAGVTQFPSHSVIEKGQTVTLRCDPISGHDNLYWYRRVMGKEIKFLLHFVKESKQDESGMPNNRFLAERTGGTYSTLKVQPAELEDSGVYFCASSQDGRYTDTQYFGPGTRLTVL.

The chain combines TRBV10-3 with TRBJ2-7; 12 bases line up with TRBD2. Germline lookup yields CDR1 ENHRY and CDR2 SYGVKD. The CDR3 totals 17 residues. V lost 4 bases and J lost 2; bases outside the gene matches: 9. CDR3 coding DNA: TGTGCCATCAGTGGGCCACTGACTAGCGGGGGCACCTACGAGCAGTACTTC. Protein product: CAISGPLTSGGTYEQYF.

Turning to this clone: The sample has other DNA sequences that encode this CDR3 too. This chain links TRBV27 with TRBJ2-3; 8 nucleotides match TRBD2. This CDR3 contains 16 residues. Trimming removed 2 bases from V and 0 bases from J; junction bases left unmatched: 4. Per the germline V gene, CDR1 is MNHEY and CDR2 is SMNVEV (reference sequence). The CDR3 DNA sequence: TGTGCCAGCAGTTTAGGTGCTAGCGGGAGCACAGATACGCAGTATTTT. Encoded protein: CASSLGASGSTDTQYF.

This sequence joins TRBV7-2 and TRBJ2-1; D might be TRBD2 (5 bases). V lost 7 bases to trimming and J lost 1 base, with 11 bases between them. CDR1 and CDR2 from the germline V gene are SGHTA and FQGNSA. The CDR3 contains 14 residues. The CDR3 coding sequence is TGTGCCAGCACGATCGAGGGTTCCTACAATGAGCAGTTCTTC. Protein: CASTIEGSYNEQFF.

The chain recombines TRBV27 with TRBJ2-4, with 7 bases identical to TRBD1. CDR1 is MNHEY, CDR2 SMNVEV, per germline (reference sequence). The CDR3 is 12 residues long. V gave up 5 bases and J gave up 10 bases; unmatched junction bases: 5. CDR3 nucleotides: TGTGCCAGCAGTCCACAGGGGCGGATTCAGTACTTC. Its protein is CASSPQGRIQYF.

The chain couples TRBV6-1 to TRBJ2-7; D not resolved. The ends were cut back, 8 bases at V and 2 bases at J, with 10 bases in the middle. This CDR3 region has 12 residues. Germline lookup yields CDR1 MNHNS and CDR2 SASEGT. The CDR3 bases are TGTGCCAGCGGCATGGGCCCCTACGAGCAGTACTTC. Amino acid sequence: CASGMGPYEQYF.

With regard to this clone: The sample contains more than one DNA sequence encoding this CDR3. CDR3 nucleotide sequence: TGCGCCAGCAGTCCCTCTTCCTACGAGCAGTACTTC. Protein product: CASSPSSYEQYF. The rearrangement links TRBV10-2 to TRBJ2-7; D gene uncertain. The CDR3 extends over 12 amino acids. Trimming took 5 bases from V and 1 from J, leaving 6 bases between them. Looked up from germline, CDR1 is WSHSY and CDR2 is SAAADI.

J is TRBJ1-2 and V is TRBV10-3, with 11 bases lining up with TRBD1. The CDR3 is made up of 15 amino acids. The germline V gene encodes CDR1 ENHRY and CDR2 SYGVKD. V trimming: 3 bases; J trimming: 5 bases; junction bases outside the gene matches: 5. The CDR3 DNA is TGTGCCATCAGTGATAGGGGGACAGGGGGGTATGGCTACACCTTC. Protein product: CAISDRGTGGYGYTF.

Remarks on this clone: Distinct nucleotide sequences in the sample also encode this CDR3. V usage is TRBV5-1 and J usage is TRBJ2-1, with 7 bases fitting TRBD2. The CDR3 totals 16 residues. Germline lookup yields CDR1 SGHRS and CDR2 YFSETQ. V lost 4 bases and J lost 1; bases outside the gene matches: 8. In DNA, the CDR3 is TGCGCCAGCAGCCTGCCGGGAGGAGGGTCCTACAATGAGCAGTTCTTC. It specifies CASSLPGGGSYNEQFF.

The chain is built from TRBV29-1 and TRBJ1-2; 7 nucleotides align to TRBD1. The J segment lost 4 bases and the V segment lost 4 bases, leaving 6 bases of the junction unmatched. The CDR3 spans 13 residues. CDR1 is SQVTM, CDR2 ANQGSEA, per germline. For the CDR3, the DNA is TGCAGCGTTGCTGTAGGGACAGCCTATGGCTACACCTTC. Its translation is CSVAVGTAYGYTF.

The V call is TRBV13, the J call TRBJ2-7, with 9 bases matching TRBD2. Germline values: CDR1 PRHDT, CDR2 FYEKMQ (reference sequence). Trimming at V came to 6 bases and at J to 6 bases, leaving 6 bases not matched to a gene. This CDR3 spans 13 amino acids. The CDR3 DNA reads as TGTGCCAGCAGACCGGGACTAGCCCGCGAGCAGTACTTC. This translates into CASRPGLAREQYF.

This clone was observed a single time. The chain uses TRBV4-1 and TRBJ2-7; 8 nucleotides agree with TRBD2. The CDR3 consists of 17 residues. The V segment lost 0 bases and the J segment 6 bases; nucleotides outside the gene matches: 13. Germline assignment: CDR1 MGHRA and CDR2 YSYEKL. The CDR3 region has the DNA TGCGCCAGCAGCCAAGAAAGAAGCGGGAGCATCCTCGGCGAGCAGTACTTC. Amino acids: CASSQERSGSILGEQYF.

The chain recombines TRBV4-1 with TRBJ1-5; D may be TRBD1 (6 bases). Between the trimmed V and J ends, which lost 1 base and 0 bases, there was a span of 10 bases. The CDR3 loop spans 16 amino acids. CDR1 MGHRA and CDR2 YSYEKL come from the germline V gene. The CDR3 reads CASSQAGQDSNQPQHF. CDR3 DNA: TGCGCCAGCAGCCAAGCGGGACAAGATAGCAATCAGCCCCAGCATTTT.

The CDR3 sequence is CASSIGTVYEQYF. The CDR3 DNA follows: TGTGCCAGTAGTATCGGGACAGTCTACGAGCAGTACTTC. V gene TRBV19 combines with J gene TRBJ2-7; 7 bases line up with TRBD1. Germline V gene sequence: CDR1 LNHDA, CDR2 SQIVND (reference sequence). V trimming: 3 bases; J trimming: 3 bases; junction bases outside the gene matches: 2. The CDR3 is made up of 13 amino acids.